This T cell receptor beta chain was identified during a study of blood T cell repertoires in COVID-19. Original methodology: Amplification with reference gene primers provided the estimates of nucleated cell counts. Repertoires were generated with immunoSEQ multiplex PCR, while TCRdb's copy carries only in-frame clones and drops some. The V and J calls and the clone size are those of that table, but D and trimming were determined from the DNA. The sample gives roughly 240,000 clones, 85% to 90% of which show up once; 3.5% to 4% is in the top ten. Germline CDR1 reads MNHEY; CDR2 reads SMNVEV (reference sequence). The CDR3 sequence is 15 residues long. V gave up 4 bases and J gave up 7 bases; unmatched junction bases: 5.

Sequencing was done on a sample of peripheral blood. This rearrangement joins TRBV27 to TRBJ1-4; TRBD1 matches at 11 bases. The clonotype comes from a man younger than 35 with active or convalescent COVID-19. CDR3 coding DNA: TGTGCCAGCAGTTGGGGCGGGACAGGGGGTGAAAAACTGTTTTTT. Its translation: CASSWGGTGGEKLFF.